This T cell receptor beta chain stems from a study of T-cell reconstitution after alpha-beta-depleted transplantation in children. This clonotype was counted many times. The antigen remains undetermined. Unique molecular identifiers were used to barcode this TCRbeta library. In TCRdb, the PCR reads were re-called with MiXCR into one record per CDR3 protein. The table lists hundreds of thousands of distinct CDR3 sequences, around 13% of them singletons, with 0.79% in the top ten. General observations from the study: Several hundred expanded graft clones reportedly were the source of alpha-beta T cells about two months after transplant. Some patients owed their high day-60 TCRbeta diversity to surviving recipient T cells and thymic progenitors. T-cell counts and diversity were attributed mostly to newly produced T cells one year after transplant.

The sample was PBMCs, taken before TCRalphabeta/CD19-depleted stem cell transplant. The origin of this receptor is a girl aged 2 to 9 with congenital amegakaryocytic thrombocytopenia, due to receive a stem cell transplant.

The CDR3 DNA follows: TGTGCCTCCTCACTAGCGGGAGGGCTGGGCATTCAGTACTTC. It specifies CASSLAGGLGIQYF. The chain employs TRBV28 and TRBJ2-4; 13 bases are shared with TRBD2. The length of the CDR3 is 14 residues. J gave up 9 bases and V 11 bases, and 10 bases lay outside the gene matches. Germline V gene data show CDR1 as MDHEN and CDR2 as SYDVKM.